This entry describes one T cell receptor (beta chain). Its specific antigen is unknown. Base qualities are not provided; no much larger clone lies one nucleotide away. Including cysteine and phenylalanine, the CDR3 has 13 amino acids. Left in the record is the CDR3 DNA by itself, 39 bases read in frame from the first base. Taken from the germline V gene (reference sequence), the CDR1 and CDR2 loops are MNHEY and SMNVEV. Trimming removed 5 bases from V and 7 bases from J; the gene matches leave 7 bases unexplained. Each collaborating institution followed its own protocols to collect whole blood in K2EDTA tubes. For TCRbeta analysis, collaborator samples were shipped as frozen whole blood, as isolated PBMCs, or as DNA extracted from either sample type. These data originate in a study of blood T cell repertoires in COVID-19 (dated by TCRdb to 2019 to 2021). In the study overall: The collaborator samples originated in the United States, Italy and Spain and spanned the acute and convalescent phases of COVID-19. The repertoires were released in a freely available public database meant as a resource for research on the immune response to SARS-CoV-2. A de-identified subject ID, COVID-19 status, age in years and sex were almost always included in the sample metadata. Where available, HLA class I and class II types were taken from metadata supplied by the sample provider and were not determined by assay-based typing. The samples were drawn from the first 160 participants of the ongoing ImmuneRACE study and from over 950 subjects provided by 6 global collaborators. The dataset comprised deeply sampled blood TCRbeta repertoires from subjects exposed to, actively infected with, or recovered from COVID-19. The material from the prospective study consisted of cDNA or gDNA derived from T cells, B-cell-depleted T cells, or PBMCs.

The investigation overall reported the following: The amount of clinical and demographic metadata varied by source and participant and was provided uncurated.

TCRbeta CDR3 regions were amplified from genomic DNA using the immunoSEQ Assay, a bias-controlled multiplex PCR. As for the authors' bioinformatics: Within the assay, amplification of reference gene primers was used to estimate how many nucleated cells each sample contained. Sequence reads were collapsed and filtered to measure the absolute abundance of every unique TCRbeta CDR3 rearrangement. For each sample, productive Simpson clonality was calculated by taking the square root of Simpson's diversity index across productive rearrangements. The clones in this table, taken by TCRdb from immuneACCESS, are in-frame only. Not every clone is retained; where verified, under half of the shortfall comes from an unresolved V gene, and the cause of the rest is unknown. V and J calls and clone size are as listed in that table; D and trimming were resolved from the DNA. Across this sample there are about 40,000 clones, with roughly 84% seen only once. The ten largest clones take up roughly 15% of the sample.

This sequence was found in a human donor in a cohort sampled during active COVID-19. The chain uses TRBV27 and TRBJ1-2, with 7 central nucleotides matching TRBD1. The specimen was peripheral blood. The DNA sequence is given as TGTGCCAGCAGTGAAGAGGGGGCTGGTGGCTACACCTTC. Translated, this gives CASSEEGAGGYTF.